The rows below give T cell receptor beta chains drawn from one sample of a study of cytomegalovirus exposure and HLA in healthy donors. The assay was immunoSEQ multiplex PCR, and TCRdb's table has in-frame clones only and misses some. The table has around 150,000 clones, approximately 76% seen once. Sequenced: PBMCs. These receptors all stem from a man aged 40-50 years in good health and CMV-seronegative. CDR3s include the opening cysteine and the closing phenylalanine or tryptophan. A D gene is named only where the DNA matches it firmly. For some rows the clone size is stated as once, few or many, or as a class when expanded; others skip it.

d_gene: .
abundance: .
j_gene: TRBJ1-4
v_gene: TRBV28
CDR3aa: CASSLSGQASEKLFF
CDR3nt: TGTGCCAGCAGTTTATCCGGACAAGCGAGTGAAAAACTGTTTTTT

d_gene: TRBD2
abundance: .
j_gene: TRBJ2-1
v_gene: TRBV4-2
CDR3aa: CASSEREGLFF
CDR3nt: TGTGCCAGTTCCGAGCGGGAGGGCTTGTTCTTC

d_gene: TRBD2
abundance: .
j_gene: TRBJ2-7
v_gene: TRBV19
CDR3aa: CASSIEGTSVSYEQYF
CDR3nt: TGTGCCAGTAGTATAGAAGGGACTAGCGTTTCCTACGAGCAGTACTTC

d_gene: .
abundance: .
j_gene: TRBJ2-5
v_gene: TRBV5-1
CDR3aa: CASSPLSQETQYF
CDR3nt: TGCGCCAGCAGCCCCTTGTCCCAAGAGACCCAGTACTTC

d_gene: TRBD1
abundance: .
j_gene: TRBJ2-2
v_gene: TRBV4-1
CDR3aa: CASSQGLTGGAPGELFF
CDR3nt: TGCGCCAGCAGCCAAGGGCTGACAGGGGGCGCCCCCGGGGAGCTGTTTTTT

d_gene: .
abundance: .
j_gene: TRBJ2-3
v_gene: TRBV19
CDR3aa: CASSIPSSRRTDTQYF
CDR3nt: TGTGCCAGTAGTATTCCCTCTAGCAGACGCACAGATACGCAGTATTTT

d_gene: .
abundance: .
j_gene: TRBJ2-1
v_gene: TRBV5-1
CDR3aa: CASSETTQSYNEQFF
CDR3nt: TGCGCCAGCAGCGAAACTACCCAGAGCTACAATGAGCAGTTCTTC

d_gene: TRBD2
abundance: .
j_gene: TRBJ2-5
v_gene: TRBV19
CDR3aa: CASSIDGGLADQETQYF
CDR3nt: TGTGCCAGTAGTATTGATGGGGGACTAGCAGACCAAGAGACCCAGTACTTC

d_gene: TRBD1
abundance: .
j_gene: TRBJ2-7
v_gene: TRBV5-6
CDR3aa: CASSVPGQIYEQYF
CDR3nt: TGTGCCAGCAGCGTTCCGGGACAGATCTACGAGCAGTACTTC

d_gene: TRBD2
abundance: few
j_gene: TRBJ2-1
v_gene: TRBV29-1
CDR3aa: CSVEWVAGAHYNEQFF
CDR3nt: TGCAGCGTTGAATGGGTAGCGGGGGCACATTACAATGAGCAGTTCTTC

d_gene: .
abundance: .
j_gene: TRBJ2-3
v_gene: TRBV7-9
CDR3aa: CASSLNLGGGTDTQYF
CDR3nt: TGTGCCAGCAGCTTAAATCTAGGGGGGGGTACAGATACGCAGTATTTT

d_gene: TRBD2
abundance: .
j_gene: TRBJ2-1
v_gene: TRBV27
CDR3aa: CASSYRDPGLAGGPYEQFF
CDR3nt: TGTGCCAGCAGCTACCGGGACCCCGGGCTAGCGGGAGGGCCCTATGAGCAGTTCTTC

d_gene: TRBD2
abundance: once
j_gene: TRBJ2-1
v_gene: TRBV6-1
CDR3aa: CASSEYEGLAGLSLYNEQFF
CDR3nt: TGTGCCAGCAGTGAATATGAGGGACTAGCGGGATTATCTCTCTACAATGAGCAGTTCTTC

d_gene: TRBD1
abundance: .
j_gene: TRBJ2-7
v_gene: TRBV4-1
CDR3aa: CASSLTPGQTSSYEQYF
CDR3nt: TGCGCCAGCAGCCTCACCCCGGGACAGACGAGCTCCTACGAGCAGTACTTC

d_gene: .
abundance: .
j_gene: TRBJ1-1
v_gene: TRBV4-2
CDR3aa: CASNQGPNTEAFF
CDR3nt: TGTGCCAGCAACCAAGGGCCGAACACTGAAGCTTTCTTT

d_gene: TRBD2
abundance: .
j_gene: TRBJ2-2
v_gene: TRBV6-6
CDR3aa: CASRGGLATGELFF
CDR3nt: TGTGCCAGCAGGGGAGGACTAGCGACCGGGGAGCTGTTTTTT

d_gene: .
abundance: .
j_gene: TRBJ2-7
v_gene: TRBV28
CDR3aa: CASSPTPGGAQYEQYF
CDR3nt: TGTGCCAGCAGTCCGACCCCGGGTGGGGCCCAGTACGAGCAGTACTTC